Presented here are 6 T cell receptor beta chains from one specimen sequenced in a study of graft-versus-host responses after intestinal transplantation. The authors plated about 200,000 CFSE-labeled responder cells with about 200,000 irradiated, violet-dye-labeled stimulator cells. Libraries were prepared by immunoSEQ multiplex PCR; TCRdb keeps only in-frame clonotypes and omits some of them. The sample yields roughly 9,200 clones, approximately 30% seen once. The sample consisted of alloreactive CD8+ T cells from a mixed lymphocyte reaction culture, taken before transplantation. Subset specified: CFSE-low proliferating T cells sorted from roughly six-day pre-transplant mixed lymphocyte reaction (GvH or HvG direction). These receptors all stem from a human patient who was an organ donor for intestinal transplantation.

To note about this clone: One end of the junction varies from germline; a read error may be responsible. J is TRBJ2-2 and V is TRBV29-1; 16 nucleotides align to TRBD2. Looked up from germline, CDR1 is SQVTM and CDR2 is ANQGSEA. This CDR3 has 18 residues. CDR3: CSVDPGTSGGAVGGELSF. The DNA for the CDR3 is TGCAGCGTTGACCCCGGGACTAGCGGGGGGGCCGTGGGCGGGGAGCTGTCTTTT.

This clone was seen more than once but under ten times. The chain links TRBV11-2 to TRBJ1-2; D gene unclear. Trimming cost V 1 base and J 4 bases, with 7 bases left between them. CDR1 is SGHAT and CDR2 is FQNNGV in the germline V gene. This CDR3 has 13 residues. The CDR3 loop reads CASSLGAAYGYTF. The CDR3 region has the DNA TGTGCCAGCAGCTTAGGGGCAGCCTATGGCTACACCTTC.

The CDR3 loop is CASSATNNEQFF. CDR3 sequence (DNA): TGTGCCAGCAGCGCAACAAACAATGAGCAGTTCTTC. The chain employs TRBV6-4 and TRBJ2-1; D uncertain. CDR3 length: 12 residues. The germline V gene has CDR1 MRHNA and CDR2 SNTAGT. The V and J ends lost 6 bases and 5 bases respectively, with 8 bases between them.

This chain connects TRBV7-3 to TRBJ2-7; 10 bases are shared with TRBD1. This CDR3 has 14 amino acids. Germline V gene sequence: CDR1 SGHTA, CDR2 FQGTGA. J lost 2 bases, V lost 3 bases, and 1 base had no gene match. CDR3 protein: CASSFGTGAYEQYF. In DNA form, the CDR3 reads TGTGCCAGCAGCTTTGGGACAGGGGCCTACGAGCAGTACTTC.

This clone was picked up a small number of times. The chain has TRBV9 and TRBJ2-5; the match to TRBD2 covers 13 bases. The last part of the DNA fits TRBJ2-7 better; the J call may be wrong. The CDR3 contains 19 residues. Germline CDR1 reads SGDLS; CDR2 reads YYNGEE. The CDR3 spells CASSGNPKTSGRIRDEQYF. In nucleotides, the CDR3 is TGTGCCAGCAGCGGGAACCCCAAGACTAGCGGGAGGATTCGCGACGAGCAGTACTTC.

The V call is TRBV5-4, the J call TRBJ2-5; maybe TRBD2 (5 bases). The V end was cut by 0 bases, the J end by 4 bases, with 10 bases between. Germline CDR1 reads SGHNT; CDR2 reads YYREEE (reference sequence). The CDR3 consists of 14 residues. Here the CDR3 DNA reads TGTGCCAGCAGCTTGGCCGGGGTACGAGAGACCCAGTACTTC. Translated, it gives CASSLAGVRETQYF.